This TCR beta chain was identified during a study of early T cells in non-severe SARS-CoV-2 infection. TCRdb passed the 5' RACE reads through MiXCR, listing each CDR3 protein once. Among 50,000 to 65,000 distinct CDR3 sequences listed, roughly an eighth were seen once. With 0 bases clipped from V and 9 bases from J, the junction kept 5 bases outside the gene matches. The CDR3 extends over 15 amino acids. CDR1 is LGHDT, CDR2 YNNKEL, per germline (reference sequence). The sample holds a few counts of this clonotype. The source of this sequence is an adult who was a healthcare worker with PCR-confirmed SARS-CoV-2 infection or an uninfected control (not recorded which). The genes are TRBV3-1 and TRBJ2-1; 10 bases agree with TRBD2. Sequenced: whole blood. The CDR3: CASSQETSGLGEQFF. CDR3 nucleotides: TGTGCCAGCAGCCAAGAGACTAGCGGGTTGGGTGAGCAGTTCTTC.